A selection of T cell receptor beta chains follows, all from one sample in a study of shared clonotypes between healthy human individuals. Sequenced by immunoSEQ multiplex PCR; TCRdb stores in-frame clones only, minus some. The sample records 550,000 to 700,000 clones, about 80% being singletons. The sample consisted of memory CD4+ T cells sorted from blood. These receptors were collected from a woman aged 30 to 39 in good health. Each CDR3 is given with its conserved first and last residue. The order of the fields is D gene, V gene, clone size, J gene, CDR3 DNA, CDR3 protein. D genes are given only for firm matches. Clone size, where shown, is once, few, many, or a class for clones that have expanded.

-	TRBV5-1	once	TRBJ1-1	TGCGCCAGCAGCTCGGAACAGGCGAGGGGCACTGAAGCTTTCTTT	CASSSEQARGTEAFF
TRBD2	TRBV11-2	-	TRBJ2-7	TGTGCCAGCACCCCCCGAGCTAGCGGGAGGATATACGAGCAGTACTTC	CASTPRASGRIYEQYF
-	TRBV6-1	-	TRBJ2-3	TGTGCCAGCAGTCCAGGCAGGGAATCCACAAATACGCAGTATTTT	CASSPGRESTNTQYF
TRBD2	TRBV4-2	few	TRBJ2-1	TGTGCCAGCAGACCTGGACTAGCGGGAAACAATGAGCAGTTCTTC	CASRPGLAGNNEQFF
-	TRBV19	-	TRBJ2-3	TGTGCCAGTAGCAGGGGGGCAGGCACAGATACGCAGTATTTT	CASSRGAGTDTQYF
-	TRBV21-1	-	TRBJ1-1	TGTGCCAGCAGACGGAACGTAATTCGCACTGAAGCTTTCTTT	CASRRNVIRTEAFF
-	TRBV5-1	-	TRBJ1-4	TGCGCCAGCAGTCTCGGGGGATCTAATGAAAAACTGTTTTTT	CASSLGGSNEKLFF
-	TRBV7-5	-	TRBJ2-5	TGTGTCAGAAGCTCGGCTAGCGATCAGTCAAAAGAGACCCAGTACTTC	CVRSSASDQSKETQYF
-	TRBV5-1	once	TRBJ2-3	TGCGCCAGCAGGACTGGCAATACGCAGTATTTT	CASRTGNTQYF
TRBD1	TRBV15	-	TRBJ2-4	TGTGCCACCAGCAGGGGGGCCAATGACAGGGGTAAAAACATTCAGTACTTC	CATSRGANDRGKNIQYF
-	TRBV28	-	TRBJ1-2	TGTGCCAGCAGTTTTTCGCAAGGGAACTATGGCTACACCTTC	CASSFSQGNYGYTF
-	TRBV5-8	-	TRBJ1-5	TGTGCCAGCAGCTTACGTTATCAGCCCCAGCATTTT	CASSLRYQPQHF
TRBD2	TRBV18	-	TRBJ2-2	TGTGCCAGCTCACCACTCGTACTAGCGGGAGTCTTTGGGGAGCTGTTTTTT	CASSPLVLAGVFGELFF
-	TRBV27	few	TRBJ2-7	TGTGCCAGCAGAAAAGACAGTTCCTACGAGCAGTACTTC	CASRKDSSYEQYF
-	TRBV28	-	TRBJ2-5	TGTGCCAGCGGCCGAGGACTATTTACACAAGAGACCCAGTACTTC	CASGRGLFTQETQYF
-	TRBV27	-	TRBJ2-7	TGTGCCAGCAGTCGTGCCCGGGACCCTCCACGGGGAAGCTCCTACGAGCAGTACTTC	CASSRARDPPRGSSYEQYF
TRBD1	TRBV28	few	TRBJ1-5	TGTGCCAGCAGGACAGGGATCCTTGGCAATCAGCCCCAGCATTTT	CASRTGILGNQPQHF
-	TRBV28	few	TRBJ2-7	TGTGCCAGCAGGTCGGCGGCAGGTAGCTCCTACGAGCAGTACTTC	CASRSAAGSSYEQYF
TRBD1	TRBV2	once	TRBJ2-5	TGTGCCAGCTCAGGACAGGGAATCTTGGAGACCCAGTACTTC	CASSGQGILETQYF
-	TRBV6-1	many	TRBJ2-3	TGTGCCAGCAACCATCCCAGCGCAGATACGCAGTATTTT	CASNHPSADTQYF
-	TRBV7-9	-	TRBJ1-4	TGTGCCAGCACTGGGTCGATAGGGCGAAGCGAAAAACTGTTTTTT	CASTGSIGRSEKLFF
TRBD2	TRBV6-6	-	TRBJ2-6	TGTGCCAGCAGCTCCGGGGGGTCCGGGGCCAACGTCCTGACTTTC	CASSSGGSGANVLTF
TRBD1	TRBV5-8	once	TRBJ1-2	TGTGCCAGCAGCCTAGGGTATGGACAGGGCTATGGCTACACCTTC	CASSLGYGQGYGYTF
TRBD2	TRBV7-9	-	TRBJ2-3	TGTGCCAGCAGCTTGGGACTAGCGGGATTCACAGATACGCAGTATTTT	CASSLGLAGFTDTQYF
-	TRBV29-1	few	TRBJ2-5	TGCAGCGGGGGGGTGGAGACCCAGTACTTC	CSGGVETQYF
-	TRBV5-1	many	TRBJ2-1	TGCGCCAGCAGAGGTGGCGGGGGACATTACAATGAGCAGTTCTTC	CASRGGGGHYNEQFF